Included here is one TCR beta chain sequence, with context. Antigen unknown. A minimum of one pre-ART and two post-ART PBMC samples existed for each donor. Every participant with HIV received treatment in the United States. The data were obtained in a study of long-term antiretroviral therapy in people with HIV. The study's findings and limits: Pre-ART-expanded clones dominated the repertoire at all time points. ART preceded a rise in diversity that nonetheless stayed lower than in transplant donor controls.

This CDR3 is 16 amino acids long. The V gene lost 3 bases and the J gene lost 2 bases, with 15 bases spanning the gap. In germline, CDR1 is SGHAT, CDR2 FQNNGV. Runs used v3.0 of the immunoSEQ assay and were done at survey level. The method was immunoSEQ multiplex PCR; TCRdb's version includes in-frame clones alone and lacks a portion of them. The repertoire includes about 32,000 clones, roughly 97% of them detected once, and approximately 2% sits in the top ten. The source material was unsorted PBMCs, sampled 7.6 years after starting antiretroviral therapy. The rearrangement links TRBV11-2 to TRBJ2-3, with D possibly being TRBD2 (5 bases). This sequence originates from a man aged 30-40 years with HIV. CDR3 bases: TGTGCCAGCAGCTTCGGAGGCCTCCCCTACACAGATACGCAGTATTTT. Amino acids: CASSFGGLPYTDTQYF.